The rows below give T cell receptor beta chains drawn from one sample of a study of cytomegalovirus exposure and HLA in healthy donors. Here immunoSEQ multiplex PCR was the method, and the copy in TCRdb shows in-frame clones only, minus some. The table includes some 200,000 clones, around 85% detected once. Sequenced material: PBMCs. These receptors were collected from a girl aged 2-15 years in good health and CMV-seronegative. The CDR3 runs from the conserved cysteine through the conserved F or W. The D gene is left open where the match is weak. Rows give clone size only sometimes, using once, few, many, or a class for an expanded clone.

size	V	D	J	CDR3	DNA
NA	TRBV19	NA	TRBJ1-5	CASSEAGTRSQPQHF	TGTGCCAGTAGTGAAGCCGGGACAAGATCTCAGCCCCAGCATTTT
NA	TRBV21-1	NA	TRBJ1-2	CASSKGEGKGRYGYTF	TGTGCCAGCAGCAAGGGGGAGGGTAAGGGCCGTTATGGCTACACCTTC
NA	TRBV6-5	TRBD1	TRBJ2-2	CASSYTQGNAGELFF	TGTGCCAGCAGTTACACACAGGGGAACGCCGGGGAGCTGTTTTTT
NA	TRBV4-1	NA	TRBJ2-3	CASSAQATADTQYF	TGCGCCAGCAGCGCGCAGGCCACGGCAGATACGCAGTATTTT
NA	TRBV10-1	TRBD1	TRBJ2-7	CASSAGQAVEQYF	TGCGCCAGCAGTGCCGGACAGGCGGTCGAGCAGTACTTC
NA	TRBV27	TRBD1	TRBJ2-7	CASRLGQGYEQYF	TGTGCCAGCAGGCTGGGACAGGGCTACGAGCAGTACTTC
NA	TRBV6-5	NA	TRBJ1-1	CASSYSGGGTEAFF	TGTGCCAGCAGTTACAGTGGAGGAGGCACTGAAGCTTTCTTT
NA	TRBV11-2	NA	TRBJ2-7	CASSYRGLSSQYEQYF	TGTGCCAGCAGCTATAGAGGGTTGAGCAGTCAGTACGAGCAGTACTTC
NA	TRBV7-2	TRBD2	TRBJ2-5	CASSLGLAGETQYF	TGTGCCAGCAGCTTAGGGCTAGCGGGAGAGACCCAGTACTTC
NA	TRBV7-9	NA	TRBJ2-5	CASSFLRVGETQYF	TGTGCCAGCAGCTTCCTCCGGGTCGGGGAGACCCAGTACTTC
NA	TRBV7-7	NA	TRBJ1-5	CASSSVIGWTANQPQHF	TGTGCCAGCAGCTCAGTTATAGGATGGACAGCAAATCAGCCCCAGCATTTT
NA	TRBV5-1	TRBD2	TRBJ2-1	CASTTSGGASEQFF	TGCGCCAGCACAACTAGCGGGGGGGCTAGTGAGCAGTTCTTC
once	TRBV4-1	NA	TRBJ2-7	CASSQGWVAAPHEQYF	TGCGCCAGCAGCCAAGGTTGGGTAGCCGCTCCCCACGAGCAGTACTTC
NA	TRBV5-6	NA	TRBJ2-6	CASSLGGYGANVLTF	TGTGCCAGCAGCTTGGGGGGCTATGGGGCCAACGTCCTGACTTTC
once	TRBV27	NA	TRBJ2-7	CASRSGLEIYEQYF	TGTGCCAGCCGCTCGGGACTTGAGATATACGAGCAGTACTTC
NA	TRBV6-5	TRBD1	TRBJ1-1	CASSSTGAGTEAFF	TGTGCCAGCAGTTCCACAGGGGCGGGAACTGAAGCTTTCTTT
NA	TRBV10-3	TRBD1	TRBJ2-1	CAIRDREVNEQFF	TGTGCCATCAGAGACAGGGAAGTCAATGAGCAGTTCTTC
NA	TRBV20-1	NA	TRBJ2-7	CSASPLYEQYF	TGCAGTGCTAGCCCCCTCTACGAGCAGTACTTC
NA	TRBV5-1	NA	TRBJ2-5	CASRQYQETQYF	TGCGCCAGCAGACAGTACCAAGAGACCCAGTACTTC
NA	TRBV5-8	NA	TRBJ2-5	CASSLAGATGQETQYF	TGTGCCAGCAGCTTGGCCGGAGCTACCGGACAAGAGACCCAGTACTTC
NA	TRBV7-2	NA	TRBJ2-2	CASSLFTRTGELFF	TGTGCCAGCAGCTTATTTACCAGGACCGGGGAGCTGTTTTTT
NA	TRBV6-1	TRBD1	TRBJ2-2	CASSLTGTAGELFF	TGTGCCAGCAGCTTGACAGGGACCGCCGGGGAGCTGTTTTTT
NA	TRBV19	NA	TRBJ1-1	CASASGHTEAFF	TGTGCCAGTGCTTCAGGGCACACTGAAGCTTTCTTT
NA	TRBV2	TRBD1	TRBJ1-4	CASSDQGTALNEKLFF	TGTGCCAGCAGTGATCAGGGGACAGCATTAAATGAAAAACTGTTTTTT
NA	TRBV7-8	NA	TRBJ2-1	CASSLNQRDEQFF	TGTGCCAGCAGCCTGAATCAGAGGGATGAGCAGTTCTTC
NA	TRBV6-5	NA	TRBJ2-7	CASRTGSYEQYF	TGTGCCAGCAGAACAGGGTCCTACGAGCAGTACTTC